This passage covers 18 T cell receptor beta chains from one sample sequenced in a study of blood T cell repertoires in COVID-19. Using immunoSEQ multiplex PCR, the repertoire was profiled, and TCRdb retains in-frame clones only, with some absent. The sample has 130,000 or so clones, approximately 85% seen once. Sequencing was performed on peripheral blood. These receptors came from a human donor in a cohort sampled during active COVID-19.

This chain uses TRBV4-1 with TRBJ1-6; 8 nucleotides line up with TRBD1. After removal of 0 bases from V and 9 bases from J, the junction contained 10 bases not matched to a gene. Germline V gene sequence: CDR1 MGHRA, CDR2 YSYEKL. This CDR3 contains 17 residues. In nucleotides, the CDR3 is TGCGCCAGCAGCCAAGATCGGTGGCAGGGGGCAAGTTCACCCCTCCACTTT. This codes for CASSQDRWQGASSPLHF.

This clone was seen more than once but under ten times. The V and J genes are TRBV6-5 and TRBJ2-2; possible D gene TRBD1, 6 bases. Per germline, CDR1 MNHEY and CDR2 SVGAGI. The ends were cut back, 6 bases at V and 6 bases at J, with 14 bases in the middle. This CDR3 spans 14 amino acids. The chain's CDR3 is CASRMGAGAGELFF. For the CDR3, the DNA is TGTGCCAGCAGGATGGGGGCCGGGGCCGGGGAGCTGTTTTTT.

This rearrangement joins TRBV2 to TRBJ2-1; the D gene is possibly TRBD2 (6 bases). V lost 9 bases and J 10 bases, leaving 19 bases between the germline ends. The CDR3 has 13 amino acids. CDR1 is SNHLY and CDR2 is FYNNEI in the germline V gene. The CDR3 protein is CASTGTAIGEQFF. Here the CDR3 DNA reads TGTGCCAGTACCGGGACTGCGATAGGGGAGCAGTTCTTC.

This rearrangement joins TRBV4-1 to TRBJ1-1, with 9 bases matching TRBD1. CDR3 length: 15 residues. Germline-derived CDR1 and CDR2 are MGHRA and YSYEKL. V lost 2 bases to trimming and J lost 5 bases; unmatched junction nucleotides: 6. Here the CDR3 DNA reads TGCGCCAGCAGCCAAAGGGGACAGGGCTATACTGAAGCTTTCTTT. Residues: CASSQRGQGYTEAFF.

The genes are TRBV9 and TRBJ1-2; 9 bases match TRBD1. The CDR3 consists of 16 residues. CDR1 and CDR2 from the germline V gene are SGDLS and YYNGEE. Trimming cost V 5 bases and J 3 bases; bases outside gene matches: 11. The CDR3 region is CASSDPRDRADYGYTF. CDR3 coding DNA: TGTGCCAGCAGTGACCCCCGGGACAGGGCTGACTATGGCTACACCTTC. The full variable domain, completed using reference TRBV9 and TRBJ1-2, is DSGVTQTPKHLITATGQRVTLRCSPRSGDLSVYWYQQSLDQGLQFLIQYYNGEERAKGNILERFSAQQFPDLHSELNLSSLELGDSALYFCASSDPRDRADYGYTFGSGTRLTVV.

The CDR3 loop reads CASSLSVQRNTEAFF. DNA for the CDR3: TGTGCCAGCAGCTTGTCGGTCCAAAGGAACACTGAAGCTTTCTTT. The V call is TRBV5-4, the J call TRBJ1-1; no clear D gene. From germline, CDR1 is SGHNT and CDR2 YYREEE (reference sequence). The CDR3 consists of 15 residues. V dropped 1 base and J dropped 1 base, with 11 bases sitting between them.

The chain uses TRBV5-6 and TRBJ2-7, with TRBD2 as a possible D gene (6 bases). Germline V lookup: CDR1 SGHDT, CDR2 YYEEEE. CDR3 length equals 14 residues. Trimming pared 0 bases from V and 2 bases from J, leaving 9 bases between. The CDR3 region is CASSLGGGTYEQYF. The CDR3 bases are TGTGCCAGCAGCTTGGGAGGAGGGACCTACGAGCAGTACTTC.

This clone showed up just once. The V call is TRBV5-1, the J call TRBJ1-1; 11 positions agree with TRBD1. The germline V gene has CDR1 SGHRS and CDR2 YFSETQ. The ends lost 4 bases at V and 4 bases at J; junction bases unmatched: 6. The CDR3 has 15 amino acids. The CDR3 is CASSATGTGGTEAFF. Written as DNA, the CDR3 is TGCGCCAGCAGCGCAACCGGGACAGGGGGCACTGAAGCTTTCTTT. The entire variable domain, with the rest obtained from reference TRBV5-1 and TRBJ1-1, is as follows: KAGVTQTPRYLIKTRGQQVTLSCSPISGHRSVSWYQQTPGQGLQFLFEYFSETQRNKGNFPGRFSGRQFSNSRSEMNVSTLELGDSALYLCASSATGTGGTEAFFGQGTRLTVV.

V and J are TRBV9 and TRBJ1-2; D uncertain. This CDR3 has 14 amino acids. Deletions cut 0 bases from V and 6 bases from J, with 12 bases between. Per the germline V gene, CDR1 is SGDLS and CDR2 is YYNGEE. The CDR3 nucleotides read TGTGCCAGCAGCGTAGGGCTGGGAGTTGATGGCTACACCTTC. This codes for CASSVGLGVDGYTF.

This chain links TRBV30 with TRBJ2-3; TRBD2 matches at 13 bases. Germline CDR1 and CDR2: GTSNPN and SVGIG (reference sequence). This CDR3 is built from 18 residues. Trimming took 0 bases from V and 2 from J; bases not matched to a gene: 8. CDR3 in DNA: TGTGCCTGGAGTGTTTGGACTAGCGGGAGATGGAACACAGATACGCAGTATTTT. This sequence encodes CAWSVWTSGRWNTDTQYF.

V is TRBV7-8 and J is TRBJ2-7; a weak D match, TRBD1 (6 bases). The ends were cut back, 5 bases at V and 7 bases at J, with 12 bases in the middle. CDR3 size: 12 residues. CDR1 and CDR2 (germline): SGHVS, FQNEAQ. The chain's CDR3 is CASSPLRGEQYV. In DNA form, the CDR3 reads TGTGCCAGCAGCCCCCTCAGGGGAGAGCAGTACGTC.

J is TRBJ1-1 and V is TRBV29-1; TRBD1 agrees at 8 bases. This CDR3 comprises 15 residues. Germline lookup yields CDR1 SQVTM and CDR2 ANQGSEA. V dropped 7 bases and J dropped 4; count of bases not matched to a gene: 14. The CDR3 DNA follows: TGCAGCGCCCCGGGGTATCAGGGGGCTGGCACTGAAGCTTTCTTT. Its translation: CSAPGYQGAGTEAFF.

This sequence joins TRBV7-2 and TRBJ1-1; no firm D call. The CDR3 is 12 amino acids. V was shortened by 5 bases and J by 7 bases, with 11 bases between the two germline ends. Germline V lookup: CDR1 SGHTA, CDR2 FQGNSA. The CDR3 DNA reads TGTGCCAGCAGCCCTCGGGGAAATGAAGCTTTCTTT. It translates to CASSPRGNEAFF.

This sequence joins TRBV3-1 (or the pseudogene TRBV3-2) and TRBJ1-1, with a tentative D call TRBD1 (6 bases). Looked up from germline, CDR1 is LGHDT and CDR2 is YNNKEL (reference sequence). Between the trimmed V and J ends, which lost 0 bases and 5 bases, there was a span of 13 bases. The CDR3 spans 15 residues. The CDR3 here is CASSQDLGAWTEAFF. CDR3 DNA: TGTGCCAGCAGCCAAGATCTGGGGGCATGGACTGAAGCTTTCTTT.

This chain links TRBV9 with TRBJ2-5, with D tentatively TRBD2 (6 bases). Trimming pared 0 bases from V and 0 bases from J, leaving 12 bases between. The CDR3 extends over 16 amino acids. In germline, CDR1 is SGDLS, CDR2 YYNGEE. This CDR3 is CASSVAPTSYQETQYF. The CDR3, as DNA: TGTGCCAGCAGCGTAGCTCCCACTAGCTACCAAGAGACCCAGTACTTC.

The rearrangement uses TRBV30 and TRBJ2-5; 8 bases align to TRBD1. This CDR3 has 14 residues. Trimming took 0 bases from V and 7 from J; bases not matched to a gene: 7. Germline V gene sequence: CDR1 GTSNPN, CDR2 SVGIG (reference sequence). The CDR3 sequence is CAWSVQGAFGTQYF. In DNA form, the CDR3 reads TGTGCCTGGAGTGTCCAGGGGGCATTTGGGACCCAGTACTTC.

Only one count was recorded for this clone. The chain has TRBV6-2 or TRBV6-3 and TRBJ1-1; 8 bases are a match to TRBD1. J gave up 4 bases and V 6 bases, and 7 bases lay outside the gene matches. The V gene's germline CDR1 is MNHEY and CDR2 SVGEGT. CDR3 length equals 14 residues. As DNA, the CDR3 is TGTGCCAGCAGCCCGGACAGGGTCGGCACTGAAGCTTTCTTT. Protein sequence: CASSPDRVGTEAFF.

The chain is built from TRBV6-2 or TRBV6-3 and TRBJ1-2; perhaps TRBD1 as D (6 bases). CDR1 and CDR2 from the germline V gene are MNHEY and SVGEGT. V shed 2 bases and J shed 5 bases, with 15 bases lying between them. The CDR3 consists of 15 residues. The DNA for the CDR3 is TGTGCCAGCAGTTACCCGCCACAGGGTTTTTATGGCTACACCTTC. Protein: CASSYPPQGFYGYTF.